This T cell receptor (beta chain) was found in a study of blood T cell repertoires in COVID-19. Study information: Samples came from the United States, Italy and Spain, spanning acute and convalescent COVID-19. From T cells, B-cell-depleted T cells, or PBMCs came the material, which was cDNA or gDNA.

Methods used by the authors: Nucleated cell counts were estimated from reference gene primer amplification. Profiling relied on immunoSEQ multiplex PCR, and the TCRdb table lists in-frame clones only, not all of them. That table gives V, J and clone size, and the DNA gave D and trimming. The sample has fewer than 250,000 clones, around 81% seen once. Material for sequencing was peripheral blood. The clonotype comes from a woman aged 55 to 70 with active or convalescent COVID-19.

The CDR3 nucleotides are TGTGCCAGCAGCGCCGACAGGGGCAAGGTTTGGGAGCAGTTCTTC. Translation gives CASSADRGKVWEQFF. The chain carries TRBV7-2 and TRBJ2-1; 8 bases align to TRBD1. The germline CDR1 and CDR2 sequences are SGHTA and FQGNSA. This CDR3 comprises 15 residues. V was pared by 5 bases and J by 10 bases, with 13 bases of the junction left unmatched.